Below are 21 T cell receptor beta chains sequenced from a single sample in a study of shared clonotypes between healthy human individuals. The repertoire was sequenced with immunoSEQ multiplex PCR; TCRdb's copy has only in-frame clones and lacks some. The table records roughly 1,100,000 clones, around 74% of them present only once. The specimen sequenced was memory CD4+ T cells sorted from blood. Subset described: CD45RA-negative fraction. The receptors stem from a man aged 18 to 30 in good health.

This clone has just a few counts. A much more abundant neighbour one base away suggests this may be a read error. Other DNA sequences from this sample encode an identical CDR3 as well. CDR3: CASSPDRGNSPLHF. The DNA of the CDR3 is TGTGCCAGCTCACCCGACAGGGGGAATTCACCCCTCCACTTT. This sequence joins TRBV18 and TRBJ1-6; 9 positions agree with TRBD1. CDR1 KGHSH and CDR2 LQKENI come from the germline V gene. Trimming cost V 3 bases and J 7 bases; bases outside gene matches: 1. The CDR3 is 14 amino acids. Complete variable domain (other parts from reference TRBV18 and TRBJ1-6): NAGVMQNPRHLVRRRGQEARLRCSPMKGHSHVYWYRQLPEEGLKFMVYLQKENIIDESGMPKERFSAEFPKEGPSILRIQQVVRGDSAAYFCASSPDRGNSPLHFGNGTRLTVT.

The rearrangement joins TRBV30 to TRBJ2-3; D may be TRBD1 or TRBD2 (6 bases each). CDR1 GTSNPN and CDR2 SVGIG come from the germline V gene (reference sequence). The CDR3 consists of 16 residues. V was shortened by 4 bases and J by 0 bases, with 17 bases between the two germline ends. The CDR3 is CAWNTLGGSSTDTQYF. In nucleotides, the CDR3 is TGTGCCTGGAACACCCTAGGGGGGTCTAGCACAGATACGCAGTATTTT.

The chain has TRBV9 and TRBJ1-3; TRBD1 agrees at 10 bases. The J segment lost 1 base and the V segment lost 3 bases, leaving 7 bases of the junction unmatched. CDR1 and CDR2 from the germline V gene are SGDLS and YYNGEE. This CDR3 is built from 17 residues. The CDR3 DNA sequence: TGTGCCAGCAGCGCGCCCGGGACAGGGGTGTCTGGAAACACCATATATTTT. Protein product: CASSAPGTGVSGNTIYF.

This chain links TRBV5-1 with TRBJ2-3, with 12 bases that match TRBD2. The germline V gene encodes CDR1 SGHRS and CDR2 YFSETQ. The CDR3 covers 15 residues. Trimming cost V 2 bases and J 3 bases; bases outside gene matches: 1. CDR3 region: CASSFTSGGTDTQYF. DNA for the CDR3: TGCGCCAGCAGCTTTACTAGCGGGGGGACAGATACGCAGTATTTT.

The chain uses TRBV4-1 and TRBJ1-4, with D unresolved. V was cut by 1 base and J by 4 bases, with 10 bases left in between. Germline-derived CDR1 and CDR2 are MGHRA and YSYEKL. The CDR3 is 15 amino acids. CDR3 sequence (DNA): TGCGCCAGCAGCCAAGGAAGCACCTTTAATGAAAAACTGTTTTTT. It encodes CASSQGSTFNEKLFF.

The sample holds one count of this clone. This chain connects TRBV7-2 to TRBJ1-3; D is perhaps TRBD1 (5 bases). The CDR3 is 17 residues long. Per the germline V gene, CDR1 is SGHTA and CDR2 is FQGNSA. Trimming pared 1 base from V and 1 base from J, leaving 14 bases between. CDR3 nucleotides: TGTGCCAGCAGCTTAGGCCGGACAACCTCATCTGGAAACACCATATATTTT. Residues: CASSLGRTTSSGNTIYF.

The rearrangement uses TRBV28 and TRBJ2-1; possibly TRBD1 for D (6 bases). Trimming removed 5 bases at V and 8 bases at J, with 10 bases between. The CDR3 contains 12 residues. Germline V gene lookup returns CDR1 MDHEN and CDR2 SYDVKM. The CDR3 DNA is TGTGCCAGCAGTCCGACAGGCGATGAGCAGTTCTTC. It yields the protein CASSPTGDEQFF.

To note about this clone: A much larger clone sits a single nucleotide away, making a read error possible. V and J are TRBV11-1 and TRBJ2-2; D not resolved. The V and J ends lost 5 bases and 3 bases respectively, with 4 bases between them. CDR1 is SGHAT and CDR2 is FQDESV in the germline V gene (reference sequence). The CDR3 is made up of 12 amino acids. The CDR3 loop reads CASSIDTGELFF. DNA for the CDR3: TGTGCCAGCAGCATAGACACCGGGGAGCTGTTTTTT.

This clone was recorded a few times. The CDR3 here is CASRTGTRDSDTQYF. CDR3 in DNA: TGCGCCAGCAGAACCGGGACTAGGGATTCGGATACGCAGTATTTT. V is TRBV5-1 and J is TRBJ2-3; 8 bases match TRBD2. The CDR3 has 15 residues. The V gene's germline CDR1 is SGHRS and CDR2 YFSETQ. V trimming: 5 bases; J trimming: 6 bases; junction bases outside the gene matches: 11.

This chain connects TRBV18 to TRBJ2-7, with 10 bases aligning to TRBD1. Germline loops: CDR1 KGHSH, CDR2 LQKENI. The CDR3 is 15 amino acids. V shed 5 bases, J shed 4 bases, and the junction held 8 bases outside the gene matches. The CDR3 DNA follows: TGTGCCAGCTCAACTACCGGGACAGGGGAATACGAGCAGTACTTC. Protein: CASSTTGTGEYEQYF.

This chain uses TRBV5-1 with TRBJ1-4, with no clear D. V was clipped by 0 bases and J by 0 bases, with 6 bases between them. CDR1 SGHRS and CDR2 YFSETQ come from the germline V gene. CDR3 size: 15 residues. This chain's CDR3 is CASSLDGTTNEKLFF. CDR3 bases: TGCGCCAGCAGCTTGGACGGTACAACTAATGAAAAACTGTTTTTT.

This clone has only a few counts. The V call is TRBV7-2, the J call TRBJ2-7, with D possibly called TRBD1 or TRBD2 (5 bases each). Trimming took off 5 bases at V and 4 bases at J, with 15 bases between the two ends. The CDR3 extends over 14 amino acids. In germline, CDR1 is SGHTA, CDR2 FQGNSA. The CDR3 spells CASSTSSGGYEQYF. In DNA, the CDR3 is TGTGCCAGCAGCACTAGTAGTGGGGGATACGAGCAGTACTTC.

V usage is TRBV10-3 and J usage is TRBJ2-2; D unclear. Germline V gene data show CDR1 as ENHRY and CDR2 as SYGVKD. Trimming shortened V by 2 bases and J by 1 base, and 20 bases separated the two germline ends. This CDR3 has 19 residues. CDR3: CAISEIRTLTKRNTGELFF. CDR3 nucleotide sequence: TGTGCCATCAGTGAGATTCGGACCCTCACTAAACGGAACACCGGGGAGCTGTTTTTT.

V usage is TRBV6-1 and J usage is TRBJ1-6; D is unclear. Germline V CDR1 and CDR2: MNHNS, SASEGT. The CDR3 loop spans 15 amino acids. V was clipped by 3 bases and J by 6 bases, with 12 bases between them. The CDR3 bases are TGTGCCAGCAGTGAGAGTTGGCAGTTTAATTCACCCCTCCACTTT. It encodes CASSESWQFNSPLHF.

The chain links TRBV19 to TRBJ1-6; 7 nucleotides agree with TRBD1. Trimming removed 4 bases from V and 9 bases from J; junction bases left unmatched: 3. Germline CDR1 and CDR2: LNHDA and SQIVND (reference sequence). There are 13 residues in the CDR3. As DNA, the CDR3 is TGTGCCAGTAGTACGACAGGGAGTTCACCCCTCCACTTT. Translated, it gives CASSTTGSSPLHF.

The V call is TRBV9, the J call TRBJ2-1, with 7 bases fitting TRBD2. J was trimmed by 0 bases and V by 3 bases; bases with no gene match: 3. The CDR3 is 15 residues long. Per germline, CDR1 SGDLS and CDR2 YYNGEE. CDR3 DNA: TGTGCCAGCAGCGGGGAGGGATTCTCCTACAATGAGCAGTTCTTC. It translates to CASSGEGFSYNEQFF.

The sample holds a few counts of this clone. V usage is TRBV5-1 and J usage is TRBJ2-7, with TRBD2 matching over 8 bases. Trimming at V came to 1 base and at J to 2 bases, leaving 2 bases not matched to a gene. Germline V gives CDR1 SGHRS, CDR2 YFSETQ. The CDR3 is 14 residues long. Here the CDR3 reads CASSLYGGAYEQYF. The CDR3, as DNA: TGCGCCAGCAGCTTGTACGGGGGGGCCTACGAGCAGTACTTC.

The chain couples TRBV28 to TRBJ1-4; no clear D. V lost 5 bases to trimming and J lost 8 bases, with 18 bases between them. Germline V gene data show CDR1 as MDHEN and CDR2 as SYDVKM. The CDR3 is made up of 15 amino acids. The CDR3 region has the DNA TGTGCCAGCAGTGTCCCGGGAGTCTCCTGGGAAAAACTGTTTTTT. Translated, it gives CASSVPGVSWEKLFF.

This chain uses TRBV29-1 with TRBJ2-7, with D unclear. Germline V gene data show CDR1 as SQVTM and CDR2 as ANQGSEA. The V end was cut by 4 bases, the J end by 3 bases, with 10 bases between. CDR3 size: 12 residues. CDR3 region: CSVGLTSYEQYF. Here the CDR3 DNA reads TGCAGCGTTGGCCTCACCAGCTACGAGCAGTACTTC.

The chain employs TRBV29-1 and TRBJ2-3, with a possible D match to TRBD2 (6 bases). CDR1 SQVTM and CDR2 ANQGSEA come from the germline V gene. The CDR3 contains 16 residues. Trimming pared 4 bases from V and 0 bases from J, leaving 17 bases between. For the CDR3, the DNA is TGCAGCGTTGCCGGAATGGCGGGGACTAGCACAGATACGCAGTATTTT. This encodes CSVAGMAGTSTDTQYF.

Notes on this clone: With a much larger clone just one base away, this may be a read error. The J gene is TRBJ1-1, the V gene TRBV7-9; no firm D call. This CDR3 region has 11 residues. The germline V gene has CDR1 SEHNR and CDR2 FQNEAQ (reference sequence). V lost 3 bases and J lost 4, with 3 bases in between. The DNA of the CDR3 is TGTGCCAGCAGCTTTATCACTGAAGCTTTCTTT. Translation gives CASSFITEAFF.